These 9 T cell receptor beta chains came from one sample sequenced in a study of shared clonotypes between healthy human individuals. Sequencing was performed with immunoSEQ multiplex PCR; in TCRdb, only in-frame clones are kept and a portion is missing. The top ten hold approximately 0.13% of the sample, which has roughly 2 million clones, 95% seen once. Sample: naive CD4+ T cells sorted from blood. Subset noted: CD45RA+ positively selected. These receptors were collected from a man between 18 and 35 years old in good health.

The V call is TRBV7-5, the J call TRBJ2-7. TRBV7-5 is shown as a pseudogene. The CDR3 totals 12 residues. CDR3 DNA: TGTGCCAAACGGGGCTCCTCCTACGAGCAGTACTTC. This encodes CAKRGSSYEQYF.

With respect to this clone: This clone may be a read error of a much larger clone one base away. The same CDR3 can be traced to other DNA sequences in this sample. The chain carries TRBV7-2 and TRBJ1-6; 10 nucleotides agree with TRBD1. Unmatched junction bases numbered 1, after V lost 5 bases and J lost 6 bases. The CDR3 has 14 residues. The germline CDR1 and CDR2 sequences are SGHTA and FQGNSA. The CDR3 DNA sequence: TGTGCCAGCAGCAGGGACAGGGGTAATTCACCCCTCCACTTT. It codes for CASSRDRGNSPLHF.

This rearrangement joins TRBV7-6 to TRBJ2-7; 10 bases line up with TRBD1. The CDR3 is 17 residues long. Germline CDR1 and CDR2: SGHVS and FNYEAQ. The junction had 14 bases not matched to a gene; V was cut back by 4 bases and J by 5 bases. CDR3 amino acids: CASSSSAGGTGADEQYF. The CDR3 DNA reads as TGTGCCAGCAGCTCATCCGCTGGGGGGACAGGGGCGGACGAGCAGTACTTC.

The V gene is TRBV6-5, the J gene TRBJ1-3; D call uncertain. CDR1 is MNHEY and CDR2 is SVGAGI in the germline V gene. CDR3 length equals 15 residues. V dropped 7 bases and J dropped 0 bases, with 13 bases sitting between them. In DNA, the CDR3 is TGTGCCAGCAAAAGCGACCGGGGCTCTGGAAACACCATATATTTT. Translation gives CASKSDRGSGNTIYF.

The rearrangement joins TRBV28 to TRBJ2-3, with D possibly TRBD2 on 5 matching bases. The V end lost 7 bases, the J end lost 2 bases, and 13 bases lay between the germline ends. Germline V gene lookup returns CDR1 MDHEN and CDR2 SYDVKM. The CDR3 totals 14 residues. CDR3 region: CASKDFYPTDTQYF. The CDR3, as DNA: TGTGCCAGCAAGGACTTCTATCCCACAGATACGCAGTATTTT.

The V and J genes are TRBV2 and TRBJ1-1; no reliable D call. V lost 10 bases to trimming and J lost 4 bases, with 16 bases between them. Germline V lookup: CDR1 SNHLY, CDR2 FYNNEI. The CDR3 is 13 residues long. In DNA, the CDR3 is TGTGCCACCCCGACATACTCGGGCACTGAAGCTTTCTTT. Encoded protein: CATPTYSGTEAFF.

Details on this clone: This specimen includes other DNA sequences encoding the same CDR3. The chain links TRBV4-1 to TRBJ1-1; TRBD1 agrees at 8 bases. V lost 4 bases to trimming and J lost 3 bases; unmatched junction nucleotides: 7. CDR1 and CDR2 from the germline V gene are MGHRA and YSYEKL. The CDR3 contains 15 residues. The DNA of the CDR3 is TGCGCCAGCAGCCCCCGGACAGGGCGAGACACTGAAGCTTTCTTT. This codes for CASSPRTGRDTEAFF.

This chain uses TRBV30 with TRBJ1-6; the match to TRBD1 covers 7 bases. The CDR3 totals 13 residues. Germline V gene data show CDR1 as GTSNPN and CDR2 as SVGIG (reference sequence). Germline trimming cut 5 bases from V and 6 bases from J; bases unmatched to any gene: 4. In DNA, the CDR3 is TGTGCCTGGGGGGACAGCAGTAATTCACCCCTCCACTTT. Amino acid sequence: CAWGDSSNSPLHF.

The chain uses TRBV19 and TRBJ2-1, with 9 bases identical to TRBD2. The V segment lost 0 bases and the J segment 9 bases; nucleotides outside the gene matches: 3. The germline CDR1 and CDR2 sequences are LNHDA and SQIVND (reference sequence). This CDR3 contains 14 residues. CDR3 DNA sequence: TGTGCCAGTAGTATAGAGGGCGGGAGGGGTGAGCAGTTCTTC. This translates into CASSIEGGRGEQFF.